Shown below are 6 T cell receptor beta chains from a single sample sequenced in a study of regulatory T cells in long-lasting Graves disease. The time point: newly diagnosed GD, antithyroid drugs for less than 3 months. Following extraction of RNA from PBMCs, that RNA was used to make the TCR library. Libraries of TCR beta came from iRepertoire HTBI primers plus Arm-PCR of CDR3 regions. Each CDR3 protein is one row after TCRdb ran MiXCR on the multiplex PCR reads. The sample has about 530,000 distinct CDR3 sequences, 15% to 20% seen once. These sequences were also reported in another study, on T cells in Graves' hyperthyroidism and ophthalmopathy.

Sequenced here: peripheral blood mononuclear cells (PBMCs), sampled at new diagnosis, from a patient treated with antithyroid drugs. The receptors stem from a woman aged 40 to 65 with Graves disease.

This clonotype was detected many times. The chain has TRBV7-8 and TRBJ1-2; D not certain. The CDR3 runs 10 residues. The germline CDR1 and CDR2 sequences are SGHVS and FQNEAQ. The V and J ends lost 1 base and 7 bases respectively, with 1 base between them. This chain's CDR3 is CASSLVGYTF. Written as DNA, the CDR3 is TGTGCCAGCAGCTTAGTTGGCTACACCTTC.

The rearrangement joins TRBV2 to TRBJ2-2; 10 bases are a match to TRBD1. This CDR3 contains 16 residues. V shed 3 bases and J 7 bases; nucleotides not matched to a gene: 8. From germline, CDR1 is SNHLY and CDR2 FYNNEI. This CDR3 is CASSELGTGANGELFF. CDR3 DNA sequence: TGTGCCAGCAGTGAGTTAGGGACAGGGGCCAACGGGGAGCTGTTTTTT.

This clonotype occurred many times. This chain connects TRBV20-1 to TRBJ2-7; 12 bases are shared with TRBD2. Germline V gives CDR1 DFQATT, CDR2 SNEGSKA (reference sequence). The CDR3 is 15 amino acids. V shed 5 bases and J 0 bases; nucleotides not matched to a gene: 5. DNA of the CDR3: TGCAGTGCTGCCGGACTAGCGGGGAGCTCCTACGAGCAGTACTTC. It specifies CSAAGLAGSSYEQYF.

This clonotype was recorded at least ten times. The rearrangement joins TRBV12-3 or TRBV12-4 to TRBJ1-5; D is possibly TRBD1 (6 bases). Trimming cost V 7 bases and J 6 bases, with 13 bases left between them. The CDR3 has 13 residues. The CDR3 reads CASTPQGGQPQHF. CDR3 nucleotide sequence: TGTGCCAGCACCCCACAGGGAGGTCAGCCCCAGCATTTT.

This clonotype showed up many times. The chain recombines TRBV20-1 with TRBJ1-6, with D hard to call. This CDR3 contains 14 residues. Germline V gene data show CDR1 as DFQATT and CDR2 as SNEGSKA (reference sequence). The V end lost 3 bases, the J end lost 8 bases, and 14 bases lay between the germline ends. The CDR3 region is CSASEGLVYSPLHF. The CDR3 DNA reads TGCAGTGCTAGCGAAGGACTGGTCTATTCACCCCTCCACTTT.

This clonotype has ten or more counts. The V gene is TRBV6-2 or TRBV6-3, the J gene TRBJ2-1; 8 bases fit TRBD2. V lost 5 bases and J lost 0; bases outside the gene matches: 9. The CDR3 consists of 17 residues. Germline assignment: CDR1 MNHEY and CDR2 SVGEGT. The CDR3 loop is CASSPQRGGYSYNEQFF. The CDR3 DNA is TGTGCCAGCAGTCCCCAGCGCGGGGGGTACTCCTACAATGAGCAGTTCTTC.